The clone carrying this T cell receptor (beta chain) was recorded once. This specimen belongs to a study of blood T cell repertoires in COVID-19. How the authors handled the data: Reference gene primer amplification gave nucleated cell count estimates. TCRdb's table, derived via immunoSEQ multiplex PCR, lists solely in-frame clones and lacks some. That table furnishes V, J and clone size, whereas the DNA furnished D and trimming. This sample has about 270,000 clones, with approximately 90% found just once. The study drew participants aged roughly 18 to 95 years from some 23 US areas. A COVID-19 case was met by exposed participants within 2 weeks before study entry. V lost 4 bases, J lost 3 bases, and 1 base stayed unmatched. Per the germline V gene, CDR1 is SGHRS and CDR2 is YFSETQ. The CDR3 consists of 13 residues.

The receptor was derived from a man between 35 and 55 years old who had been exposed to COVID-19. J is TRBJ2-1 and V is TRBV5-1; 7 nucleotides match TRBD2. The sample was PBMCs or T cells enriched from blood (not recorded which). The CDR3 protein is CASSGGVYNEQFF. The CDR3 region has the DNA TGCGCCAGCAGCGGGGGGGTCTACAATGAGCAGTTCTTC.